This T cell receptor (beta chain) emerged from a study of T cell repertoires in cytomegalovirus infection. Study information: The study used recently identified HLA-C-restricted and well-studied HLA-B-restricted CMV epitopes. Whole-study findings and limits: Across the ex vivo response, the dominant clonotypes were HLA-C-restricted CMV-specific TCR beta clonotypes. The study identified carriers of CMV plus the relevant HLA from cumulative public TCR beta family frequency.

This CDR3 has 18 amino acids. TCRdb called the reads again in MiXCR, with one record for every CDR3 protein. The sample contains some 920,000 distinct CDR3 sequences, about a third of which appear only once. Worth noting for this clonotype: Its target is not known. This could be a read error, since a much larger clone is one nucleotide away.

The TCR comes from a human donor in good health (CMV status not recorded). Some clones in this sample may be carry-over from other donors' samples. The chain is built from TRBV12-3 or TRBV12-4 and TRBJ1-1; TRBD1 agrees at 10 bases. The source was cultured CD8+ T cells from PBMCs, collected from culture after CMV antigen stimulation. The CDR3 nucleotides are TGTACCAGCAGTCTCCCTGGACAGGGGGGAAAGGTGGACACTGAAGCTTTCTTT. Its protein is CTSSLPGQGGKVDTEAFF.